A single sample gave rise to the 21 T cell receptor beta chains below, sequenced in a study of T cells in Graves' hyperthyroidism and ophthalmopathy. What was amplified from RNA transcripts were TCR beta CDR3 regions. HTBI primers were the set used in a first-round RT-PCR of the TCR CDR3. TCRdb reprocessed the multiplex PCR reads via MiXCR and lists one record per CDR3 protein. The profile shows a few hundred thousand distinct CDR3 sequences, approximately 15% of them singletons. The material sequenced was blood. These receptors all come from a woman aged 18-29 years with Graves' hyperthyroidism.

This clonotype appeared a few times. The CDR3: CASSQLPGLAVSTDTQYF. The CDR3 region has the DNA TGCGCCAGCAGCCAATTGCCGGGACTAGCGGTTAGCACAGATACGCAGTATTTT. The V call is TRBV4-1, the J call TRBJ2-3; 11 positions match TRBD2. Germline-derived CDR1 and CDR2 are MGHRA and YSYEKL. There are 18 residues in the CDR3. The J segment lost 0 bases and the V segment lost 2 bases, leaving 7 bases of the junction unmatched.

The gene calls are TRBV7-9 and TRBJ2-1; possibly TRBD2 for D (6 bases). Germline assignment: CDR1 SEHNR and CDR2 FQNEAQ (reference sequence). The CDR3 is 15 residues long. Trimming shortened V by 7 bases and J by 8 bases, and 21 bases separated the two germline ends. The chain's CDR3 is CASTLGTGLIDEQFF. The CDR3 bases are TGTGCCAGCACCCTGGGGACTGGGTTGATTGATGAGCAGTTCTTC.

V gene TRBV4-1 combines with J gene TRBJ1-4, with D uncertain. CDR1 is MGHRA, CDR2 YSYEKL, per germline. V was shortened by 10 bases and J by 0 bases, with 9 bases between the two germline ends. The CDR3 consists of 13 residues. This chain's CDR3 is CAIAVTTNEKLFF. The CDR3 nucleotides are TGCGCCATAGCCGTTACAACTAATGAAAAACTGTTTTTT.

This clonotype showed up just a few times. The chain has TRBV19 and TRBJ1-1; D is ambiguous. The CDR3 loop spans 13 amino acids. The germline V gene encodes CDR1 LNHDA and CDR2 SQIVND (reference sequence). Trimming took 3 bases from V and 6 from J, leaving 11 bases between them. DNA of the CDR3: TGTGCCAGTAGTATTTATGGTGGAGCTGAAGCTTTCTTT. It specifies CASSIYGGAEAFF.

The chain has TRBV6-2 or TRBV6-3 and TRBJ1-2; D is possibly TRBD1 (6 bases). Deletions cut 5 bases from V and 7 bases from J, with 14 bases between. The CDR3 has 13 residues. Germline loops: CDR1 MNHEY, CDR2 SVGEGT. The CDR3 DNA is TGTGCCAGCAGTCGGGGCAGGGGCTCTGGCTACACCTTC. This sequence encodes CASSRGRGSGYTF.

The CDR3: CASSAPMDTGELFF. CDR3 nucleotides: TGTGCCAGCAGCGCCCCAATGGACACCGGGGAGCTGTTTTTT. The V call is TRBV9, the J call TRBJ2-2, with unresolved D. The CDR3 is 14 residues long. Germline CDR1 and CDR2: SGDLS and YYNGEE. Trimming took 3 bases from V and 3 from J, leaving 9 bases between them.

There are many counts of this clonotype. V and J are TRBV11-2 and TRBJ2-3; TRBD2 matches 8 bases. This CDR3 region has 16 residues. CDR1 is SGHAT and CDR2 is FQNNGV in the germline V gene. V lost 5 bases and J lost 5; bases outside the gene matches: 12. The CDR3 is CASSPHGGAVQDTQYF. The CDR3 coding sequence is TGTGCCAGCAGCCCGCACGGGGGGGCAGTTCAAGATACGCAGTATTTT.

The chain links TRBV6-1 to TRBJ2-5, with unresolved D. This CDR3 spans 13 amino acids. The V and J ends lost 8 bases and 7 bases respectively, with 17 bases between them. CDR1 is MNHNS and CDR2 is SASEGT in the germline V gene. In DNA form, the CDR3 reads TGTGCCAGCCGTGGTACTCTAGATTGGACCCAGTACTTC. Its translation is CASRGTLDWTQYF.

This clonotype was counted at least ten times. This sequence joins TRBV11-2 and TRBJ2-7; 7 nucleotides line up with TRBD1. Trimming cost V 1 base and J 3 bases; bases outside gene matches: 3. Per the germline V gene, CDR1 is SGHAT and CDR2 is FQNNGV. The CDR3 totals 14 residues. In nucleotides, the CDR3 is TGTGCCAGCAGCTTAGGGGACAGTTTCTACGAGCAGTACTTC. Translation: CASSLGDSFYEQYF.

The V call is TRBV4-3, the J call TRBJ1-1; D unresolved. The germline CDR1 and CDR2 sequences are LGHNA and YSLEER. This CDR3 is 14 amino acids long. Trimming left V 0 bases short and J 4 bases short, with 9 bases between. Here the CDR3 reads CASSQDPSGTEAFF. DNA for the CDR3: TGCGCCAGCAGCCAAGATCCGTCAGGCACTGAAGCTTTCTTT.

This chain's CDR3 is CASSFRIQETQYF. The CDR3 DNA follows: TGTGCCAGCAGCTTTAGGATCCAAGAGACCCAGTACTTC. The rearrangement links TRBV7-9 to TRBJ2-5, with no clear D. The CDR3 contains 13 residues. Trimming stripped 3 bases from V and 1 base from J, with 6 bases between. In germline, CDR1 is SEHNR, CDR2 FQNEAQ (reference sequence). The whole variable domain, filled in from reference TRBV7-9 and TRBJ2-5, reads DTGVSQNPRHKITKRGQNVTFRCDPISEHNRLYWYRQTLGQGPEFLTYFQNEAQLEKSRLLSDRFSAERPKGSFSTLEIQRTEQGDSAMYLCASSFRIQETQYFGPGTRLLVL.

In this sample, this clonotype turned up many times. V usage is TRBV13 and J usage is TRBJ1-1, with D hard to call. Trimming pared 7 bases from V and 4 bases from J, leaving 19 bases between. The CDR3 contains 15 residues. Germline V gene lookup returns CDR1 PRHDT and CDR2 FYEKMQ (reference sequence). The CDR3 nucleotides are TGTGCCAGCACCCTCTATGGCAGCCCCACCACTGAAGCTTTCTTT. It specifies CASTLYGSPTTEAFF.

This clonotype was seen many times. This chain uses TRBV20-1 with TRBJ1-5, with D possibly being TRBD1 (5 bases). CDR1 and CDR2 from the germline V gene are DFQATT and SNEGSKA (reference sequence). The CDR3 consists of 15 residues. V was pared by 1 base and J by 0 bases, with 10 bases between. Written as DNA, the CDR3 is TGCAGTGCTAGAGGGCAGGGCTATAGCAATCAGCCCCAGCATTTT. This encodes CSARGQGYSNQPQHF.

This clonotype was observed at least ten times. This chain joins TRBV12-3 or TRBV12-4 and TRBJ2-7, with D possibly being TRBD2 (6 bases). Trimming stripped 3 bases from V and 7 bases from J, with 10 bases between. This CDR3 is 12 amino acids long. Here the CDR3 DNA reads TGTGCCAGCAGTTTTCCCCGGGGGGAGCAGTACTTC. It yields the protein CASSFPRGEQYF.

This clonotype was recorded at least ten times. The chain employs TRBV28 and TRBJ2-1; 13 bases are a match to TRBD2. Germline V gene sequence: CDR1 MDHEN, CDR2 SYDVKM. CDR3 length: 16 residues. V dropped 7 bases and J dropped 7; count of bases not matched to a gene: 10. The CDR3 DNA sequence: TGTGCCAGCAACACTAGCGGGAGGGGTAGAGGGAATGAGCAGTTCTTC. It codes for CASNTSGRGRGNEQFF.

This clonotype was counted ten times or more. CDR3 in DNA: TGTGCCAAGTCACAGGGGGCGGGAGGGACTGAAGCTTTCTTT. This sequence encodes CAKSQGAGGTEAFF. The chain uses TRBV2 and TRBJ1-1, with 9 nucleotides matching TRBD1. CDR1 is SNHLY, CDR2 FYNNEI, per germline. The CDR3 runs 14 residues. Germline trimming cut 10 bases from V and 5 bases from J; bases unmatched to any gene: 11. The full variable domain, rest sourced from reference TRBV2 and TRBJ1-1, is EPEVTQTPSHQVTQMGQEVILRCVPISNHLYFYWYRQILGQKVEFLVSFYNNEISEKSEIFDDQFSVERPDGSNFTLKIRSTKLEDSAMYFCAKSQGAGGTEAFFGQGTRLTVV.

As regards this clonotype: One end of the junction varies from germline; a read error may be responsible. J is TRBJ2-3 and V is TRBV9, with 13 nucleotides matching TRBD2. The germline V gene encodes CDR1 SGDLS and CDR2 YYNGEE. The CDR3 consists of 16 residues. The CDR3 sequence is CASSPGLAGATNTQYF. The DNA for the CDR3 is TGTGCCAGCAGCCCCGGACTAGCGGGAGCCACAAATACGCAGTATTTT.

J is TRBJ2-1 and V is TRBV7-8; 7 nucleotides match TRBD2. Germline lookup yields CDR1 SGHVS and CDR2 FQNEAQ. Trimming took 5 bases from V and 1 from J; bases not matched to a gene: 11. The CDR3 is 17 amino acids. For the CDR3, the DNA is TGTGCCAGCAGCCAAGTACCACTAGCGAGTTCCTACAATGAGCAGTTCTTC. Translated, it gives CASSQVPLASSYNEQFF.

This clonotype was counted a few times. V gene TRBV7-8 combines with J gene TRBJ1-2, with 7 positions matching TRBD1. The CDR3 is 15 residues long. Losses at the gene ends were 0 bases for V and 4 bases for J; bases not matched to a gene: 5. Germline CDR1 is SGHVS and CDR2 is FQNEAQ. Here the CDR3 reads CASSLAGTDGYGYTF. CDR3 coding DNA: TGTGCCAGCAGCTTAGCCGGGACAGACGGCTATGGCTACACCTTC.

This clonotype has more than one count but fewer than ten. The V call is TRBV10-2, the J call TRBJ1-3; the D is unclear. The V and J ends lost 6 bases and 4 bases respectively, with 7 bases between them. Germline V gene lookup returns CDR1 WSHSY and CDR2 SAAADI. The CDR3 has 12 amino acids. The DNA for the CDR3 is TGCGCCAGCAGGGTCGGGGGAAACACCATATATTTT. Residues: CASRVGGNTIYF.

The gene calls are TRBV6-1 and TRBJ2-3; 9 nucleotides align to TRBD2. The V gene end was trimmed by 6 bases and the J gene end by 0 bases; junction bases not matched to a gene: 10. The germline V gene encodes CDR1 MNHNS and CDR2 SASEGT. There are 17 residues in the CDR3. CDR3 loop: CASRDRLADRSTDTQYF. The CDR3 bases are TGTGCCAGCAGAGACAGACTAGCGGACCGAAGCACAGATACGCAGTATTTT.